This T cell receptor beta chain derives from a study of T cell responses to AZD1222 COVID-19 vaccine. Notes on the study in general: An increase in Spike-specific TCR breadth and depth was observed after two AZD1222 doses. Donors were largely white British and mainly female; clonal diversity was possibly underestimated. CD4 TCRs linked to vaccination spanned spike, dominating at 160-218 and 743-854.

Pooling of second doses given at about 4 or about 12 weeks was done. Germline V lookup: CDR1 PRHDT, CDR2 FYEKMQ (reference sequence). V was pared by 1 base and J by 4 bases, with 6 bases of the junction left unmatched. CDR3 length: 17 residues. Within the sample, this clone is large. Antigen unknown. Sequenced by immunoSEQ multiplex PCR; TCRdb stores in-frame clones only, minus some. Of around 150,000 clones in the sample, 75% to 95% were seen once. The genes are TRBV13 and TRBJ2-1; TRBD2 matches 11 bases. The source was peripheral blood, collected 28 days after the second AZD1222 dose. The sequence came from an adult who received the AZD1222 COVID-19 vaccine. The CDR3 loop reads CASSLALLAGEYNEQFF. The CDR3 nucleotides read TGTGCCAGCAGCTTAGCACTACTAGCGGGAGAGTACAATGAGCAGTTCTTC.